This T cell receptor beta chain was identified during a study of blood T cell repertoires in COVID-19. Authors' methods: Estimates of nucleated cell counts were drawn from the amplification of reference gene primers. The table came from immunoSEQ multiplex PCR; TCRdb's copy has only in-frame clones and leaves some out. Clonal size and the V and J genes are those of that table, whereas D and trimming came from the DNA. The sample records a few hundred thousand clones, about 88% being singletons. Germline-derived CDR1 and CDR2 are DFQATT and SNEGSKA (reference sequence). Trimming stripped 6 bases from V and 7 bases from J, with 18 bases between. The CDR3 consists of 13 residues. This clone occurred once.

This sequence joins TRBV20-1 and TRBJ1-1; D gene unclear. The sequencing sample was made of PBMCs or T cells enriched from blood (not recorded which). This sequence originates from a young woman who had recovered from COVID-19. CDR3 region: CSASRGFGDEAFF. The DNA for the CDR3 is TGCAGTGCAAGTAGAGGGTTCGGTGATGAAGCTTTCTTT.